These T cell receptor beta chains were read from a single sample in a study of blood T cell repertoires in COVID-19. Here immunoSEQ multiplex PCR was the method, and the copy in TCRdb shows in-frame clones only, minus some. This table holds more than 300,000 clones, approximately 90% found once. Input material: PBMCs or T cells enriched from blood (not recorded which). The receptors originated from a woman aged 40 to 50 who had been exposed to COVID-19. Each CDR3 is given without its conserved first and last residue. Each record gives: V gene, J gene, CDR3 protein.

V: TRBV5-6; J: TRBJ1-5; CDR3: ASSQRPGSGDQPQH
V: TRBV3-1/TRBV3-2; J: TRBJ2-1; CDR3: ASSQGAGRGAYNEQF
V: TRBV27; J: TRBJ2-2; CDR3: ASSLTGTGELF
V: TRBV12-3/TRBV12-4; J: TRBJ2-7; CDR3: ASSLGARGEQY
V: TRBV5-1; J: TRBJ1-6; CDR3: ASSLGTGGKNSPLH
V: TRBV19; J: TRBJ2-3; CDR3: ASRPDRLLADTQY
V: TRBV13; J: TRBJ1-1; CDR3: ASSLGLRGTEAF
V: TRBV18; J: TRBJ1-5; CDR3: ASSPQGNQPQH
V: TRBV15; J: TRBJ1-5; CDR3: ATGRTDNQPQH
V: TRBV15; J: TRBJ1-2; CDR3: ATSSGRGFDYGYT